This T cell receptor (beta chain) was documented in a study of blood T cell repertoires in COVID-19. Turning to the study itself: Sources were T cells, B-cell-depleted T cells, or PBMCs; the material itself was cDNA or gDNA.

Method: immunoSEQ multiplex PCR; TCRdb's copy keeps in-frame clones and lacks some. The sample has about 91,000 clones, approximately 90% seen once; the top ten hold less than 6%. Trimming removed 3 bases from V and 4 bases from J, with 9 bases in between. Germline values: CDR1 SEHNR, CDR2 FQNEAQ (reference sequence). CDR3 size: 13 residues. The clonotype comes from a woman of 80 years or more with active COVID-19. The V gene is TRBV7-9, the J gene TRBJ1-2; D is possibly TRBD1 (5 bases). The sample consisted of peripheral blood. The chain's CDR3 is CASSFTGSYGYTF. The CDR3 nucleotides are TGTGCCAGCAGCTTCACAGGTTCCTATGGCTACACCTTC.